This passage covers 19 T cell receptor beta chains from one sample sequenced in a study of T cells in Graves' hyperthyroidism and ophthalmopathy. TCR beta CDR3 regions were amplified from RNA. The HTBI primer set was used in a first-round RT-PCR of the TCR CDR3. Each CDR3 protein gets one entry after TCRdb re-called the multiplex PCR reads with MiXCR. The sample lists 220,000 or so distinct CDR3 sequences, approximately 16% occurring once. Sequenced input: blood. All receptors derive from a woman between 18 and 30 years old with Graves' ophthalmopathy.

The V and J genes are TRBV28 and TRBJ2-3, with 13 bases identical to TRBD2. The CDR3 contains 19 residues. After removal of 7 bases from V and 2 bases from J, the junction contained 15 bases not matched to a gene. Germline assignment: CDR1 MDHEN and CDR2 SYDVKM. In nucleotides, the CDR3 is TGTGCCAGCAACCCAACGGTGAGGACTAGCGGGGGATACACAGATACGCAGTATTTT. Protein sequence: CASNPTVRTSGGYTDTQYF.

Concerning this clonotype itself: This may arise from a read error, as a much more abundant clone is one base away. This rearrangement joins TRBV20-1 to TRBJ1-2; 7 bases are shared with TRBD1. Germline V gives CDR1 DFQATT, CDR2 SNEGSKA (reference sequence). The CDR3 consists of 10 residues. CDR3 nucleotide sequence: TGCATTGCTAGACAGGGTGGCTACACCTTC. Translating gives CIARQGGYTF.

This clonotype occurred many times. The chain employs TRBV18 and TRBJ1-2; D is unclear. Germline assignment: CDR1 KGHSH and CDR2 LQKENI. Trimming took 2 bases from V and 0 from J, leaving 16 bases between them. The length of the CDR3 is 17 residues. CDR3 bases: TGTGCCAGCTCACCAATGGAGATCGGCGCCGCTAACTATGGCTACACCTTC. This encodes CASSPMEIGAANYGYTF.

There are many counts of this clonotype. The gene calls are TRBV20-1 and TRBJ2-7; 7 positions agree with TRBD1. Germline CDR1 is DFQATT and CDR2 is SNEGSKA (reference sequence). V lost 0 bases, J lost 5 bases, and 7 bases stayed unmatched. This CDR3 spans 14 amino acids. CDR3: CSAREGRGIDEQYF. For the CDR3, the DNA is TGCAGTGCTAGAGAAGGCAGGGGGATCGACGAGCAGTACTTC.

In this sample, this clonotype turned up many times. The V and J genes are TRBV12-3 or TRBV12-4 and TRBJ2-3; 9 bases align to TRBD1. The CDR3 covers 17 residues. J lost 6 bases, V lost 5 bases, and 15 bases had no gene match. CDR3 sequence reads: CASSPPGTGLSGDTQYF. DNA for the CDR3: TGTGCCAGCAGTCCACCCGGGACAGGGCTCTCGGGGGATACGCAGTATTTT.

A few counts support this clonotype. This chain uses TRBV5-1 with TRBJ2-7, with D maybe TRBD2 (5 bases). This CDR3 is 14 amino acids long. Germline assignment: CDR1 SGHRS and CDR2 YFSETQ. Trimming removed 0 bases from V and 3 bases from J, with 10 bases in between. The CDR3 sequence: CASSLVQDFYEQYF. CDR3 in DNA: TGCGCCAGCAGCTTGGTCCAGGACTTCTACGAGCAGTACTTC.

The chain recombines TRBV11-2 with TRBJ2-3, with 15 bases identical to TRBD2. CDR1 is SGHAT, CDR2 FQNNGV, per germline. This CDR3 region has 18 residues. J gave up 4 bases and V 1 base, and 6 bases lay outside the gene matches. The CDR3 loop reads CASSLGGTSGRWADTQYF. Written as DNA, the CDR3 is TGTGCCAGCAGCTTAGGGGGGACTAGCGGGAGGTGGGCAGATACGCAGTATTTT. The variable domain in full, completed from reference TRBV11-2 and TRBJ2-3, reads EAGVAQSPRYKIIEKRQSVAFWCNPISGHATLYWYQQILGQGPKLLIQFQNNGVVDDSQLPKDRFSAERLKGVDSTLKIQPAKLEDSAVYLCASSLGGTSGRWADTQYFGPGTRLTVL.

This clonotype was detected many times. The V call is TRBV3-1, the J call TRBJ1-1, with D perhaps matching TRBD1 (6 bases). Deletions cut 4 bases from V and 1 base from J, with 13 bases between. Germline CDR1 reads LGHDT; CDR2 reads YNNKEL (reference sequence). This CDR3 is 15 amino acids long. CDR3 loop: CASSPGHWRNTEAFF. CDR3 coding DNA: TGTGCCAGCAGCCCGGGACACTGGCGGAACACTGAAGCTTTCTTT.

The chain carries TRBV20-1 and TRBJ1-1, with 8 bases fitting TRBD1. CDR1 and CDR2 (germline): DFQATT, SNEGSKA (reference sequence). The CDR3 has 15 amino acids. With V trimmed by 0 bases and J by 4 bases, 7 bases remained unmatched. CDR3 in DNA: TGCAGTGCTAGAGAGACAGGGGCGGTGGGCACTGAAGCTTTCTTT. As protein: CSARETGAVGTEAFF.

This clonotype was seen many times. The chain has TRBV27 and TRBJ2-7, with D perhaps matching TRBD2 (6 bases). V shed 3 bases and J shed 1 base, with 7 bases lying between them. This CDR3 spans 13 amino acids. Germline assignment: CDR1 MNHEY and CDR2 SMNVEV (reference sequence). The CDR3 bases are TGTGCCAGCAGTTTCCTAGCGTCCTACGAGCAGTACTTC. It yields the protein CASSFLASYEQYF.

This clonotype was seen many times. The V and J genes are TRBV28 and TRBJ2-7; TRBD2 is a possible D gene (5 bases). The CDR3 totals 18 residues. V was cut by 2 bases and J by 1 base, with 21 bases left in between. CDR1 and CDR2 (germline): MDHEN, SYDVKM. This CDR3 is CASSLSPLAILESYEQYF. In nucleotides, the CDR3 is TGTGCCAGCAGTTTAAGTCCCTTAGCGATCCTTGAGTCCTACGAGCAGTACTTC.

This clonotype was picked up many times. The chain carries TRBV7-9 and TRBJ1-1, with a tentative D call TRBD1 (5 bases). This CDR3 has 14 residues. V was clipped by 0 bases and J by 3 bases, with 8 bases between them. Per the germline V gene, CDR1 is SEHNR and CDR2 is FQNEAQ (reference sequence). Here the CDR3 DNA reads TGTGCCAGCAGCTTAGCGCGGGGGGACACTGAAGCTTTCTTT. This sequence encodes CASSLARGDTEAFF.

This clonotype was seen repeatedly, ten times or more. The J gene is TRBJ2-7, the V gene TRBV2; 10 bases map to TRBD1. The CDR3 covers 16 residues. The trim removed 6 bases at V and 4 bases at J, leaving 12 bases unmatched. The germline CDR1 and CDR2 sequences are SNHLY and FYNNEI. The DNA of the CDR3 is TGTGCCAGCAGCACCCCCCGGGACAGGGGAGGATACGAGCAGTACTTC. Translated: CASSTPRDRGGYEQYF.

The sample holds many counts of this clonotype. J is TRBJ1-1 and V is TRBV6-1; no clear D. The germline gives CDR1 MNHNS, CDR2 SASEGT. The CDR3 is 15 residues long. Trimming took off 8 bases at V and 1 base at J, with 17 bases between the two ends. CDR3 protein: CASLGDGHQNTEAFF. The CDR3 DNA reads as TGTGCCAGCCTAGGAGACGGGCATCAGAACACTGAAGCTTTCTTT.

This clonotype was seen only a few times. This may stem from a read error, because a much larger clone lies one nucleotide away. V is TRBV6-1 and J is TRBJ1-1; TRBD1 aligns across 8 bases. The ends lost 6 bases at V and 5 bases at J; junction bases unmatched: 5. CDR1 is MNHNS and CDR2 is SASEGT in the germline V gene. CDR3 length equals 13 residues. In nucleotides, the CDR3 is TGTGCCAGCAGACTACAGGGGGGAACTGAAGCTTTCTTT. This translates into CASRLQGGTEAFF.

V usage is TRBV28 and J usage is TRBJ1-1; maybe TRBD1 (5 bases). Trimming took 7 bases from V and 5 from J, leaving 17 bases between them. This CDR3 has 14 residues. The germline V gene has CDR1 MDHEN and CDR2 SYDVKM. The CDR3 here is CASKSWDRGTEAFF. The CDR3, as DNA: TGTGCCAGCAAATCGTGGGACCGGGGGACTGAAGCTTTCTTT.

This clonotype has at least ten counts. The rearrangement joins TRBV9 to TRBJ2-7; no clear D. This CDR3 has 14 amino acids. CDR1 SGDLS and CDR2 YYNGEE come from the germline V gene. The germline V and J ends were trimmed by 0 bases and 2 bases, with 9 bases remaining between them. CDR3 sequence: CASSVGAGAYEQYF. In nucleotides, the CDR3 is TGTGCCAGCAGCGTAGGGGCCGGAGCCTACGAGCAGTACTTC.

This clonotype was detected ten times or more. The chain carries TRBV20-1 and TRBJ2-1; D is uncertain. The V end lost 3 bases, the J end lost 0 bases, and 9 bases lay between the germline ends. The germline CDR1 and CDR2 sequences are DFQATT and SNEGSKA (reference sequence). The CDR3 is 14 residues long. The CDR3 nucleotides read TGCAGTGCTAGGGCCTACAGCTCCTACAATGAGCAGTTCTTC. This sequence encodes CSARAYSSYNEQFF.

At least ten counts were recorded for this clonotype. The chain carries TRBV3-1 and TRBJ2-1, with TRBD2 identical over 8 bases. The CDR3 has 14 residues. V shed 1 base and J 5 bases; nucleotides not matched to a gene: 1. Germline CDR1 LGHDT, CDR2 YNNKEL (reference sequence). CDR3 residues: CASSQAGGNNEQFF. As DNA, the CDR3 is TGTGCCAGCAGCCAAGCGGGGGGGAACAATGAGCAGTTCTTC.